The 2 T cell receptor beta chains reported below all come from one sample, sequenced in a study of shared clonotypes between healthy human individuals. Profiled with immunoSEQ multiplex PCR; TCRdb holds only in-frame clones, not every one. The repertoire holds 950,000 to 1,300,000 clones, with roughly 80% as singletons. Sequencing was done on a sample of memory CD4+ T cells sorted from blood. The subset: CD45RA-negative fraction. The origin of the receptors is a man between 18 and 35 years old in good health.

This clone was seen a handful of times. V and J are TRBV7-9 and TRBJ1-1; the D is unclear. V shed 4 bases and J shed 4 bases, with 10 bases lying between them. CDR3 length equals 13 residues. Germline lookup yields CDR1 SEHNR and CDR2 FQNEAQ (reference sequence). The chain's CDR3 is CASSSDLITEAFF. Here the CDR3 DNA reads TGTGCCAGCAGCTCCGACTTGATCACTGAAGCTTTCTTT.

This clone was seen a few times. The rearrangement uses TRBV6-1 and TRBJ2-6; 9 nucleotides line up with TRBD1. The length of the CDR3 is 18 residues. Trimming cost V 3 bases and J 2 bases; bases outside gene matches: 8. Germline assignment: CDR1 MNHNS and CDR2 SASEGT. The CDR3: CASSDPAGTGTGANVLTF. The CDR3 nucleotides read TGTGCCAGCAGTGATCCAGCCGGGACAGGGACTGGGGCCAACGTCCTGACTTTC.